Listed here are 30 T cell receptor beta chains from one sample, sequenced in a study of blood T cell repertoires in COVID-19. The repertoire was sequenced with immunoSEQ multiplex PCR; TCRdb's copy has only in-frame clones and lacks some. Of approximately 280,000 clones listed, 75% to 90% were seen once; the top ten hold about 4.6%. Sequencing used peripheral blood. These receptors were obtained from a man aged 35-49 years with acute or convalescent COVID-19.

The rearrangement links TRBV2 to TRBJ2-7, with a weak D call TRBD1 (5 bases). Germline lookup yields CDR1 SNHLY and CDR2 FYNNEI. With 8 bases removed from V and 7 bases from J, the gap between germline ends came to 21 bases. The CDR3 covers 14 residues. CDR3 sequence: CASQRQSLPEEQYF. The CDR3 DNA is TGTGCCAGCCAAAGACAGTCCCTCCCTGAGGAGCAGTACTTC.

V and J are TRBV2 and TRBJ2-3; 7 positions match TRBD2. The germline V gene encodes CDR1 SNHLY and CDR2 FYNNEI. J gave up 0 bases and V 5 bases, and 8 bases lay outside the gene matches. The CDR3 extends over 16 amino acids. CDR3 in amino acids: CASSLLGGISTDTQYF. The CDR3 nucleotides read TGTGCCAGCAGTCTCTTGGGGGGGATTAGCACAGATACGCAGTATTTT. Looking up the rest from reference TRBV2 and TRBJ2-3 gives the full variable domain: EPEVTQTPSHQVTQMGQEVILRCVPISNHLYFYWYRQILGQKVEFLVSFYNNEISEKSEIFDDQFSVERPDGSNFTLKIRSTKLEDSAMYFCASSLLGGISTDTQYFGPGTRLTVL.

V is TRBV9 and J is TRBJ2-7, with D perhaps matching TRBD1 (8 bases). The length of the CDR3 is 16 residues. CDR1 and CDR2 from the germline V gene are SGDLS and YYNGEE. Trimming cost V 0 bases and J 5 bases, with 18 bases left between them. CDR3 protein: CASSVDPQGGIDEQYF. CDR3 bases: TGTGCCAGCAGCGTAGATCCACAGGGGGGGATCGACGAGCAGTACTTC.

The rearrangement joins TRBV6-1 to TRBJ2-7, with D tentatively TRBD1 (6 bases). The germline V gene encodes CDR1 MNHNS and CDR2 SASEGT. The V and J ends lost 0 bases and 5 bases respectively, with 17 bases between them. The length of the CDR3 is 16 residues. The CDR3 is CASSEALNRVVDEQYF. The CDR3 DNA sequence: TGTGCCAGCAGTGAAGCTCTTAACAGGGTGGTAGACGAGCAGTACTTC.

This clone has ten or more counts. The chain couples TRBV2 to TRBJ1-4; TRBD1 agrees at 8 bases. The CDR3 extends over 15 amino acids. V shed 6 bases, J shed 6 bases, and the junction held 9 bases outside the gene matches. Germline CDR1 reads SNHLY; CDR2 reads FYNNEI. The CDR3 region has the DNA TGTGCCAGCAGGAAGGTGGCAGGGGGCCATGAAAAACTGTTTTTT. Protein: CASRKVAGGHEKLFF.

The chain carries TRBV24-1 and TRBJ2-1; no firm D call. The germline V gene has CDR1 KGHDR and CDR2 SFDVKD. V was shortened by 6 bases and J by 0 bases, with 11 bases between the two germline ends. This CDR3 has 15 residues. The CDR3 coding sequence is TGTGCCACCAGTTTAGGCGGAAGCTCCTACAATGAGCAGTTCTTC. It encodes CATSLGGSSYNEQFF.

This clone was detected once. CDR3 residues: CASSQTGTGGIEQFF. CDR3 nucleotides: TGTGCCAGCTCACAAACCGGGACAGGGGGCATTGAGCAGTTCTTC. The chain joins TRBV18 to TRBJ2-1; TRBD1 aligns across 12 bases. The CDR3 has 15 amino acids. CDR1 and CDR2 (germline): KGHSH, LQKENI. The junction had 7 bases not matched to a gene; V was cut back by 4 bases and J by 9 bases. The full variable domain, completed using reference TRBV18 and TRBJ2-1, is NAGVMQNPRHLVRRRGQEARLRCSPMKGHSHVYWYRQLPEEGLKFMVYLQKENIIDESGMPKERFSAEFPKEGPSILRIQQVVRGDSAAYFCASSQTGTGGIEQFFGPGTRLTVL.

This chain uses TRBV19 with TRBJ2-3; D is perhaps TRBD1 (6 bases). CDR1 and CDR2 (germline): LNHDA, SQIVND (reference sequence). V lost 5 bases, J lost 1 base, and 13 bases lay in between. The CDR3 is made up of 15 amino acids. CDR3 sequence reads: CASSLSDSRTDTQYF. In DNA form, the CDR3 reads TGTGCCAGTAGTCTGTCGGACAGTCGCACAGATACGCAGTATTTT.

The CDR3 is CASSEIGTGVDSNQPQHF. CDR3 DNA sequence: TGTGCCAGCAGTGAAATCGGGACAGGGGTCGATAGCAATCAGCCCCAGCATTTT. The chain joins TRBV2 to TRBJ1-5, with TRBD1 matching over 10 bases. The CDR3 sequence is 18 residues long. Trimming at V came to 2 bases and at J to 0 bases, leaving 7 bases not matched to a gene. Germline CDR1 and CDR2: SNHLY and FYNNEI. Looking up the rest from reference TRBV2 and TRBJ1-5 gives the full variable domain: EPEVTQTPSHQVTQMGQEVILRCVPISNHLYFYWYRQILGQKVEFLVSFYNNEISEKSEIFDDQFSVERPDGSNFTLKIRSTKLEDSAMYFCASSEIGTGVDSNQPQHFGDGTRLSIL.

The CDR3 DNA follows: TGCGCCAGCAGCTTTGGGGGGGACACCGGGGAGCTGTTTTTT. Residues: CASSFGGDTGELFF. This chain joins TRBV5-1 and TRBJ2-2; the match to TRBD2 covers 7 bases. Germline V gene data show CDR1 as SGHRS and CDR2 as YFSETQ. The CDR3 spans 14 residues. J lost 3 bases, V lost 2 bases, and 1 base had no gene match.

The V and J genes are TRBV4-2 and TRBJ1-6; 10 bases agree with TRBD1. In germline, CDR1 is LGHNA, CDR2 YNFKEQ. The CDR3 is made up of 18 amino acids. V was pared by 1 base and J by 7 bases, with 10 bases of the junction left unmatched. The chain's CDR3 is CASSQGDRGIFLNSPLHF. Here the CDR3 DNA reads TGTGCCAGCAGCCAAGGGGACAGGGGAATATTCCTGAATTCACCCCTCCACTTT.

The CDR3 region is CASSTLQGANTEAFF. DNA for the CDR3: TGTGCCAGCAGCACATTACAGGGGGCGAACACTGAAGCTTTCTTT. This chain joins TRBV5-4 and TRBJ1-1; TRBD1 matches at 9 bases. The V and J ends lost 4 bases and 1 base, in that order; junction bases with no gene match: 5. The germline V gene has CDR1 SGHNT and CDR2 YYREEE (reference sequence). The CDR3 extends over 15 amino acids. Full variable domain (missing parts from reference TRBV5-4 and TRBJ1-1): ETGVTQSPTHLIKTRGQQVTLRCSSQSGHNTVSWYQQALGQGPQFIFQYYREEENGRGNFPPRFSGLQFPNYSSELNVNALELDDSALYLCASSTLQGANTEAFFGQGTRLTVV.

The CDR3 nucleotides are TGTGCCAGCAGTGCCCCCGGGACAGGGAATAATGAGCAGTTCTTC. Protein product: CASSAPGTGNNEQFF. The rearrangement uses TRBV25-1 and TRBJ2-1, with TRBD1 matching 9 bases. The CDR3 loop spans 15 amino acids. Germline values: CDR1 MGHDK, CDR2 SYGVNS. Losses at the gene ends were 4 bases for V and 7 bases for J; bases not matched to a gene: 8.

V usage is TRBV19 and J usage is TRBJ1-2; D perhaps matches TRBD1 (5 bases). The CDR3 loop spans 15 amino acids. CDR1 is LNHDA and CDR2 is SQIVND in the germline V gene (reference sequence). Trimming pared 6 bases from V and 8 bases from J, leaving 22 bases between. As DNA, the CDR3 is TGTGCCAGTAGCACCAGCGGGGCCGGATCCCAAGGCTACACCTTC. Amino acids: CASSTSGAGSQGYTF. Using reference TRBV19 and TRBJ1-2 for the parts outside the CDR3, the full variable domain is DGGITQSPKYLFRKEGQNVTLSCEQNLNHDAMYWYRQDPGQGLRLIYYSQIVNDFQKGDIAEGYSVSREKKESFPLTVTSAQKNPTAFYLCASSTSGAGSQGYTFGSGTRLTVV.

J is TRBJ1-1 and V is TRBV5-1, with D tentatively TRBD1 (5 bases). V lost 3 bases to trimming and J lost 3 bases, with 15 bases between them. CDR3 length: 15 amino acids. Germline-derived CDR1 and CDR2 are SGHRS and YFSETQ. The CDR3 nucleotides read TGCGCCAGCAGCTGGTTGGACATTAATTACACTGAAGCTTTCTTT. This translates into CASSWLDINYTEAFF.

J is TRBJ2-1 and V is TRBV30; D not resolved. Per germline, CDR1 GTSNPN and CDR2 SVGIG (reference sequence). This CDR3 has 14 amino acids. V was clipped by 1 base and J by 8 bases, with 15 bases between them. The CDR3: CAWSELFNPHEQFF. The CDR3 bases are TGTGCCTGGAGTGAACTCTTCAACCCCCATGAGCAGTTCTTC.

This sequence joins TRBV9 and TRBJ1-2, with 7 bases aligning to TRBD1. V shed 4 bases, J shed 6 bases, and the junction held 9 bases outside the gene matches. The germline CDR1 and CDR2 sequences are SGDLS and YYNGEE. CDR3 size: 14 residues. Here the CDR3 reads CASSSNRGWDGYTF. CDR3 DNA sequence: TGTGCCAGCAGCTCAAACAGGGGTTGGGATGGCTACACCTTC.

The chain is built from TRBV24-1 and TRBJ2-3, with 7 bases that match TRBD2. V was pared by 3 bases and J by 0 bases, with 2 bases of the junction left unmatched. The CDR3 is 15 amino acids. Germline-derived CDR1 and CDR2 are KGHDR and SFDVKD. CDR3 sequence: CATSDKRGSTDTQYF. As DNA, the CDR3 is TGTGCCACCAGTGATAAGCGGGGAAGCACAGATACGCAGTATTTT.

The chain employs TRBV6-6 and TRBJ2-6; TRBD2 might be the D (5 bases). V lost 6 bases and J lost 4, with 19 bases in between. The CDR3 extends over 17 amino acids. Germline CDR1 is MNHNY and CDR2 is SVGAGI (reference sequence). In DNA, the CDR3 is TGTGCCAGCAGCCGATCAACCCGAGCGGCGGGGGCCAACGTCCTGACTTTC. Residues: CASSRSTRAAGANVLTF.

V gene TRBV4-2 combines with J gene TRBJ2-3; D may be TRBD2 (5 bases). Germline-derived CDR1 and CDR2 are LGHNA and YNFKEQ. This CDR3 contains 15 residues. Trimming shortened V by 6 bases and J by 1 base, and 14 bases separated the two germline ends. The CDR3 sequence is CASRLDFLRTDTQYF. The CDR3 nucleotides are TGTGCCAGCAGATTGGACTTTCTACGCACAGATACGCAGTATTTT.

In DNA, the CDR3 is TGTGCCAGCAGTTTAGGCGGGGTGGATGGCTACACCTTC. Amino acids: CASSLGGVDGYTF. The chain is built from TRBV12-3 or TRBV12-4 and TRBJ1-2; D is undetermined. Trimming pared 1 base from V and 6 bases from J, leaving 9 bases between. The CDR3 contains 13 residues.

This chain connects TRBV12-3 or TRBV12-4 to TRBJ1-2; no clear D gene. This CDR3 is built from 12 residues. V was shortened by 2 bases and J by 2 bases, with 3 bases between the two germline ends. CDR3 protein: CASSLQNYGYTF. CDR3 coding DNA: TGTGCCAGCAGTTTACAGAACTATGGCTACACCTTC.

Only a few counts were recorded for this clone. This chain uses TRBV27 with TRBJ1-5, with a possible D match to TRBD1 (5 bases). The germline gives CDR1 MNHEY, CDR2 SMNVEV (reference sequence). CDR3 length equals 12 residues. Trimming cost V 8 bases and J 7 bases, with 12 bases left between them. In DNA, the CDR3 is TGTGCCAGCGCGGGGGTAGGGCAGCCCCAGCATTTT. Encoded protein: CASAGVGQPQHF.

The chain joins TRBV5-4 to TRBJ2-2, with D perhaps TRBD2 (6 bases). Trimming removed 3 bases from V and 5 bases from J, with 14 bases in between. The CDR3 consists of 15 residues. Germline V gene data show CDR1 as SGHNT and CDR2 as YYREEE (reference sequence). The CDR3 DNA follows: TGTGCCAGCAGCTCTGACGGTGGGGGGACCGGGGAGCTGTTTTTT. This gives the protein CASSSDGGGTGELFF.

The chain links TRBV18 to TRBJ2-1, with 10 bases that match TRBD2. The ends lost 4 bases at V and 9 bases at J; junction bases unmatched: 9. This CDR3 is 15 amino acids long. The germline gives CDR1 KGHSH, CDR2 LQKENI. CDR3 sequence: CASSQSGGDLGEQFF. In nucleotides, the CDR3 is TGTGCCAGCTCACAAAGCGGGGGGGATCTCGGTGAGCAGTTCTTC.

The V and J genes are TRBV29-1 and TRBJ1-2, with TRBD1 matching 8 bases. With V trimmed by 6 bases and J by 4 bases, 7 bases remained unmatched. Germline CDR1 SQVTM, CDR2 ANQGSEA. This CDR3 has 13 amino acids. CDR3 sequence reads: CSVRTGLGYGYTF. The CDR3 DNA sequence: TGCAGCGTCAGGACAGGGTTGGGCTATGGCTACACCTTC.

The gene calls are TRBV5-5 and TRBJ1-1, with D hard to call. Germline lookup yields CDR1 SGHKS and CDR2 YYEKEE (reference sequence). The CDR3 runs 13 residues. Trimming shortened V by 1 base and J by 4 bases, and 8 bases separated the two germline ends. The CDR3 region is CASSLMSGTEAFF. CDR3 bases: TGTGCCAGCAGCTTGATGTCCGGCACTGAAGCTTTCTTT.

The chain employs TRBV5-1 and TRBJ2-7, with D possibly matching TRBD2 (6 bases). The CDR3 loop spans 14 amino acids. V was clipped by 2 bases and J by 2 bases, with 11 bases between them. Germline V gene sequence: CDR1 SGHRS, CDR2 YFSETQ. The chain's CDR3 is CASSLLRGTYEQYF. The DNA of the CDR3 is TGCGCCAGCAGCTTATTACGGGGGACCTACGAGCAGTACTTC.

This clone was observed once. The rearrangement uses TRBV7-8 and TRBJ1-1; 7 nucleotides align to TRBD1. Germline lookup yields CDR1 SGHVS and CDR2 FQNEAQ. V shed 1 base and J 3 bases; nucleotides not matched to a gene: 2. The CDR3 contains 14 residues. The CDR3 nucleotides are TGTGCCAGCAGCTTAGAGGGGGCGGACACTGAAGCTTTCTTT. Translated: CASSLEGADTEAFF.

The genes are TRBV5-1 and TRBJ1-6; TRBD1 aligns across 7 bases. CDR3 size: 15 residues. CDR1 and CDR2 (germline): SGHRS, YFSETQ. With V trimmed by 3 bases and J by 7 bases, 7 bases remained unmatched. The CDR3 sequence: CASSSVGTENSPLHF. The CDR3 DNA is TGCGCCAGCAGCTCGGTAGGGACAGAAAATTCACCCCTCCACTTT. Drawing the rest from reference TRBV5-1 and TRBJ1-6, the complete variable domain is KAGVTQTPRYLIKTRGQQVTLSCSPISGHRSVSWYQQTPGQGLQFLFEYFSETQRNKGNFPGRFSGRQFSNSRSEMNVSTLELGDSALYLCASSSVGTENSPLHFGNGTRLTVT.